Given below is one TCR beta chain in context. Its target is not known. This CDR3 is 18 amino acids long. Germline V gene lookup returns CDR1 SEHNR and CDR2 FQNEAQ (reference sequence). V lost 2 bases to trimming and J lost 10 bases; unmatched junction nucleotides: 13. The sample originates from a study of shared clonotypes between healthy human individuals. About the study: Aged 18 to 49, the donors were a couple of women and a few men. Three CD4 naive, three CD4 memory, two CD8 naive and one CD8 memory plate were used per donor.

All participating donors were Caucasian adults from Nashville, Tennessee. Study results and limitations: It was the few donors that limited the genetic and exposure-history diversity represented.

The data were produced by immunoSEQ multiplex PCR, yet TCRdb's version contains in-frame clones alone and is incomplete. The sample records millions of clones, around 95% being singletons. The sample taken for sequencing was naive CD4+ T cells sorted from blood. Subset defined: CD45RA+ positively selected. This clonotype was obtained from a man aged 18 to 29 in good health. The genes are TRBV7-9 and TRBJ2-1; TRBD2 matches 14 bases. DNA for the CDR3: TGTGCCAGCAGCTTATGGGGGACTAGCGGGAGATTAGGTGGAGAGCAGTTCTTC. It translates to CASSLWGTSGRLGGEQFF.